These 27 T cell receptor beta chains share one sample of origin, sequenced in a study of CD8+ T cells in alopecia areata. Treatment noted: oral pan-JAK inhibitor, 5-10 mg twice daily. Sequencing used cDNA as its template, made by extracting RNA and reverse transcribing it. Assay: immunoSEQ multiplex PCR; the TCRdb copy retains only in-frame clones and omits some. The table shows about 200,000 clones, with 55% to 70% occurring only once. The sample consisted of CD4+ T cells sorted from blood, taken at week 4, from a patient treated with tofacitinib. These receptors originate from a human donor with alopecia areata.

The chain recombines TRBV4-1 with TRBJ1-4; D gene ambiguous. Trimming cost V 4 bases and J 11 bases, with 11 bases left between them. The CDR3 runs to 12 residues. Germline V gene data show CDR1 as MGHRA and CDR2 as YSYEKL. CDR3 loop: CASSPAGRKLFF. For the CDR3, the DNA is TGCGCCAGCAGCCCGGCCGGCCGGAAACTGTTTTTT.

V and J are TRBV29-1 and TRBJ1-4; possibly TRBD1 for D (6 bases). Germline CDR1 reads SQVTM; CDR2 reads ANQGSEA. V was pared by 0 bases and J by 5 bases, with 10 bases between. CDR3 size: 14 residues. Here the CDR3 reads CSVEEGGQNEKLFF. Written as DNA, the CDR3 is TGCAGCGTTGAAGAAGGTGGACAGAATGAAAAACTGTTTTTT.

In regard to this clone: The same CDR3 can be traced to other DNA sequences in this sample. The chain uses TRBV30 and TRBJ1-2; perhaps TRBD1 as D (5 bases). Germline-derived CDR1 and CDR2 are GTSNPN and SVGIG (reference sequence). V lost 1 base and J 5 bases, leaving 8 bases between the germline ends. The CDR3 is made up of 12 amino acids. Written as DNA, the CDR3 is TGTGCCTGGAGTGGGCAGGGATATGGCTACACCTTC. Translation gives CAWSGQGYGYTF.

The CDR3 sequence: CASSVLAGALTDTQYF. DNA of the CDR3: TGTGCCAGCAGCGTACTAGCGGGGGCGCTCACAGATACGCAGTATTTT. The chain uses TRBV5-6 and TRBJ2-3; 11 nucleotides line up with TRBD2. The CDR3 consists of 16 residues. J lost 2 bases, V lost 4 bases, and 6 bases had no gene match. CDR1 SGHDT and CDR2 YYEEEE come from the germline V gene.

The chain links TRBV13 to TRBJ2-3; 10 bases fit TRBD2. Germline V CDR1 and CDR2: PRHDT, FYEKMQ (reference sequence). The length of the CDR3 is 16 residues. The V segment lost 1 base and the J segment 2 bases; nucleotides outside the gene matches: 3. The CDR3 sequence is CASSLALAGHTDTQYF. CDR3 nucleotides: TGTGCCAGCAGCTTAGCACTAGCGGGGCACACAGATACGCAGTATTTT.

This clone was recorded a few times. The gene calls are TRBV14 and TRBJ1-2; D is undetermined. Germline V gene sequence: CDR1 SGHDN, CDR2 FVKESK. This CDR3 comprises 16 residues. Trimming took off 1 base at V and 6 bases at J, with 18 bases between the two ends. Here the CDR3 DNA reads TGTGCCAGCAGCCAAGGGGCCCTAGGAGGGATCAATGGCTACACCTTC. As protein: CASSQGALGGINGYTF.

The chain has TRBV20-1 and TRBJ2-7; no definite D call. The CDR3 has 11 amino acids. The V end was cut by 5 bases, the J end by 4 bases, with 9 bases between. Germline V CDR1 and CDR2: DFQATT, SNEGSKA (reference sequence). The CDR3 sequence is CSALRSYEQYF. The CDR3 DNA reads TGCAGTGCTCTGCGGAGTTACGAGCAGTACTTC.

This clone came up once. V usage is TRBV5-1 and J usage is TRBJ2-5, with 8 bases matching TRBD2. Germline V gives CDR1 SGHRS, CDR2 YFSETQ. CDR3 size: 15 residues. The trim removed 4 bases at V and 5 bases at J, leaving 10 bases unmatched. CDR3 amino acids: CASSPDGASGETQYF. For the CDR3, the DNA is TGCGCCAGCAGCCCCGATGGGGCTAGCGGGGAGACCCAGTACTTC.

The rearrangement links TRBV5-1 to TRBJ2-3, with D tentatively TRBD1 (6 bases). V was clipped by 4 bases and J by 0 bases, with 9 bases between them. The CDR3 contains 14 residues. Germline CDR1 and CDR2: SGHRS and YFSETQ. The CDR3 sequence is CASSDQGSTDTQYF. The DNA for the CDR3 is TGCGCCAGCAGCGACCAGGGGAGCACAGATACGCAGTATTTT.

V and J are TRBV9 and TRBJ1-6, with a weak D call TRBD1 (5 bases). The V end was cut by 0 bases, the J end by 5 bases, with 6 bases between. This CDR3 has 14 residues. Germline V gives CDR1 SGDLS, CDR2 YYNGEE. This CDR3 is CASSVAGNNSPLHF. CDR3 nucleotide sequence: TGTGCCAGCAGCGTAGCAGGGAATAATTCACCCCTCCACTTT.

V usage is TRBV7-2 and J usage is TRBJ1-1, with TRBD1 as a possible D gene (6 bases). V was clipped by 8 bases and J by 4 bases, with 20 bases between them. From germline, CDR1 is SGHTA and CDR2 FQGNSA. The CDR3 extends over 15 amino acids. Here the CDR3 DNA reads TGTGCCAGCCCCGGGACACTCATAAGGGGCACTGAAGCTTTCTTT. This sequence encodes CASPGTLIRGTEAFF.

As for this clone: The sample contains more than one DNA sequence encoding this CDR3. DNA of the CDR3: TGTGCCAGCAGCGTGCAGGGGAACTATGGCTACACCTTC. Translating it yields CASSVQGNYGYTF. The chain combines TRBV9 with TRBJ1-2, with D perhaps TRBD1 (6 bases). V lost 2 bases and J lost 2, with 7 bases in between. Per the germline V gene, CDR1 is SGDLS and CDR2 is YYNGEE. The CDR3 contains 13 residues.

This chain uses TRBV7-9 with TRBJ1-2, with D maybe TRBD1 (5 bases). Trimming pared 1 base from V and 4 bases from J, leaving 13 bases between. Per the germline V gene, CDR1 is SEHNR and CDR2 is FQNEAQ (reference sequence). The CDR3 is 15 amino acids. The CDR3 nucleotides read TGTGCCAGCAGCTTAGATGTCGGGGCGTTCTATGGCTACACCTTC. Protein: CASSLDVGAFYGYTF.

This chain connects TRBV29-1 to TRBJ2-7; tentatively, D is TRBD1 (5 bases). Germline-derived CDR1 and CDR2 are SQVTM and ANQGSEA. V lost 7 bases to trimming and J lost 6 bases, with 19 bases between them. CDR3 length equals 13 residues. The CDR3 loop is CSAPASGQGEQYF. CDR3 nucleotide sequence: TGCAGCGCCCCGGCGTCAGGACAAGGCGAGCAGTACTTC.

This clone was recorded a few times. V usage is TRBV30 and J usage is TRBJ2-1; 13 bases match TRBD2. The junction had 5 bases not matched to a gene; V was cut back by 5 bases and J by 10 bases. Germline lookup yields CDR1 GTSNPN and CDR2 SVGIG (reference sequence). This CDR3 is 13 amino acids long. Here the CDR3 reads CAWRTSGGAEQFF. CDR3 coding DNA: TGTGCCTGGCGGACTAGCGGGGGTGCGGAGCAGTTCTTC.

The genes are TRBV27 and TRBJ2-7; 9 bases match TRBD1. The junction had 4 bases not matched to a gene; V was cut back by 6 bases and J by 4 bases. CDR1 and CDR2 from the germline V gene are MNHEY and SMNVEV (reference sequence). The CDR3 is made up of 13 amino acids. This CDR3 is CASSLDRGYEQYF. The CDR3 bases are TGTGCCAGCAGCCTGGACAGGGGATACGAGCAGTACTTC.

The chain employs TRBV5-1 and TRBJ2-5; D perhaps matches TRBD1 (6 bases). The V end was cut by 7 bases, the J end by 2 bases, with 12 bases between. Germline values: CDR1 SGHRS, CDR2 YFSETQ. This CDR3 contains 13 residues. CDR3 residues: CASGQGIQETQYF. The CDR3 DNA is TGCGCCAGCGGGCAGGGGATTCAAGAGACCCAGTACTTC. The variable domain in full, completed from reference TRBV5-1 and TRBJ2-5, reads KAGVTQTPRYLIKTRGQQVTLSCSPISGHRSVSWYQQTPGQGLQFLFEYFSETQRNKGNFPGRFSGRQFSNSRSEMNVSTLELGDSALYLCASGQGIQETQYFGPGTRLLVL.

The V call is TRBV15, the J call TRBJ2-7, with TRBD1 matching 10 bases. The CDR3 length is 14 residues. Germline V gives CDR1 LNHNV, CDR2 YYDKDF (reference sequence). V trimming: 5 bases; J trimming: 0 bases; junction bases outside the gene matches: 1. The CDR3 sequence: CATSRTGGSYEQYF. Written as DNA, the CDR3 is TGTGCCACCAGCCGGACAGGGGGCTCCTACGAGCAGTACTTC.

The chain carries TRBV7-6 and TRBJ2-1; the D gene could be TRBD1 or TRBD2 (6 bases each). Between the trimmed V and J ends, which lost 5 bases and 7 bases, there was a span of 18 bases. Germline V gene lookup returns CDR1 SGHVS and CDR2 FNYEAQ. The CDR3 extends over 15 amino acids. This CDR3 is CASSQSRGPSNEQFF. CDR3 nucleotide sequence: TGTGCCAGCAGCCAGTCCCGGGGGCCATCGAATGAGCAGTTCTTC.

CDR3 in amino acids: CAWSKGQGGGNTEAFF. CDR3 DNA sequence: TGTGCCTGGAGTAAAGGGCAGGGAGGGGGGAACACTGAAGCTTTCTTT. The chain employs TRBV30 and TRBJ1-1, with D perhaps TRBD1 (6 bases). Germline CDR1 is GTSNPN and CDR2 is SVGIG (reference sequence). The V and J ends lost 2 bases and 1 base respectively, with 17 bases between them. The CDR3 totals 16 residues.

CDR3 bases: TGTGCCAGCAGTTATTCTTCCCTCTCTGGGGCCAACGTCCTGACTTTC. This gives the protein CASSYSSLSGANVLTF. The gene calls are TRBV6-6 and TRBJ2-6; D not resolved. This CDR3 region has 16 residues. Trimming pared 3 bases from V and 0 bases from J, leaving 9 bases between. Germline V CDR1 and CDR2: MNHNY, SVGAGI (reference sequence).

Concerning this clone: The sample carries other DNA sequences with the same CDR3. The chain joins TRBV29-1 to TRBJ1-2; D gene uncertain. From germline, CDR1 is SQVTM and CDR2 ANQGSEA. The CDR3 contains 12 residues. V was shortened by 3 bases and J by 4 bases, with 9 bases between the two germline ends. This CDR3 reads CSVERRIYGYTF. CDR3 nucleotides: TGCAGCGTTGAGAGGAGGATCTATGGCTACACCTTC.

Here the CDR3 reads CSVYYGFTYEQYF. The DNA for the CDR3 is TGCAGCGTTTATTACGGGTTTACCTACGAGCAGTACTTC. The chain has TRBV29-1 and TRBJ2-7; D is unresolved. V was clipped by 5 bases and J by 2 bases, with 13 bases between them. This CDR3 region has 13 residues. The germline gives CDR1 SQVTM, CDR2 ANQGSEA.

This clone was recorded a few times. The CDR3 reads CASSDHYEQYF. Here the CDR3 DNA reads TGTGCCAGCAGTGACCACTACGAGCAGTACTTC. This chain uses TRBV28 with TRBJ2-7, with unresolved D. V was cut by 5 bases and J by 3 bases, with 5 bases left in between. The CDR3 has 11 amino acids. CDR1 and CDR2 (germline): MDHEN, SYDVKM.

This chain links TRBV4-1 with TRBJ2-7; D may match TRBD1 or TRBD2 (5 bases each). Germline V gene lookup returns CDR1 MGHRA and CDR2 YSYEKL. The CDR3 extends over 15 amino acids. V lost 4 bases, J lost 0 bases, and 13 bases lay in between. The CDR3 is CASSPQGVSSYEQYF. The CDR3 nucleotides are TGCGCCAGCAGCCCCCAGGGAGTGAGCTCCTACGAGCAGTACTTC.

The V call is TRBV5-1, the J call TRBJ2-7, with 7 bases lining up with TRBD2. The V segment lost 4 bases and the J segment 2 bases; nucleotides outside the gene matches: 9. This CDR3 region has 15 residues. Germline CDR1 and CDR2: SGHRS and YFSETQ. CDR3 coding DNA: TGCGCCAGCAGCCCCCAGGGAGGGAGCGCCTACGAGCAGTACTTC. It is translated as CASSPQGGSAYEQYF.

This clone was observed a handful of times. The chain joins TRBV2 to TRBJ2-4; D possibly matches TRBD1 or TRBD2 (5 bases each). CDR3 length: 13 residues. Trimming stripped 6 bases from V and 3 bases from J, with 9 bases between. Germline V gene sequence: CDR1 SNHLY, CDR2 FYNNEI. The CDR3 loop reads CASRGDGKNIQYF. The CDR3 DNA reads TGTGCCAGCAGGGGGGACGGCAAAAACATTCAGTACTTC.